This T cell receptor (beta chain) was obtained from a study of T cell responses to AZD1222 COVID-19 vaccine. Study-level findings and limits: Regions left unmutated in variants are reportedly the target of nearly half of spike-specific TCRs. Females outnumbered males among donors, who were mostly white British; clonal diversity was possibly underestimated.

This CDR3 has 12 residues. V was pared by 7 bases and J by 2 bases, with 10 bases between. CDR1 SGHRS and CDR2 YFSETQ come from the germline V gene. The repertoire was sequenced with immunoSEQ multiplex PCR; TCRdb's copy has only in-frame clones and lacks some. This sample has around 69,000 clones, with around 83% found just once. On this clone itself: Its target is not known.

The specimen comprised peripheral blood, sampled on day 0 of AZD1222 vaccination. V gene TRBV5-1 combines with J gene TRBJ2-7; D remains ambiguous. The source of this sequence is an adult in good health. The CDR3 protein is CASGQKPYEQYF. The CDR3 nucleotides are TGCGCCAGCGGCCAGAAACCCTACGAGCAGTACTTC.